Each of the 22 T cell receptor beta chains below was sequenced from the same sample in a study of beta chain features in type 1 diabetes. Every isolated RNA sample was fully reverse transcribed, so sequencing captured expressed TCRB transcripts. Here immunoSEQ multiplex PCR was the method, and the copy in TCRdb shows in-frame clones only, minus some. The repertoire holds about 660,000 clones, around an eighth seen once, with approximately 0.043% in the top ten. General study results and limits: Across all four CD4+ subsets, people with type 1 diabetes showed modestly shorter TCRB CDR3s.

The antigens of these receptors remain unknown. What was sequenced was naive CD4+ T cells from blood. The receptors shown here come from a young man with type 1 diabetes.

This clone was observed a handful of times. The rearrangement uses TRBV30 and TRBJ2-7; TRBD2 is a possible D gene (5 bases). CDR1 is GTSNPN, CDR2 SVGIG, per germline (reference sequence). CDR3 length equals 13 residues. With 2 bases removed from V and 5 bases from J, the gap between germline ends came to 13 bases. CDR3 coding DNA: TGTGCCTGGAGTAGCGGTGTAGGAAACGAGCAGTACTTC. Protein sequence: CAWSSGVGNEQYF.

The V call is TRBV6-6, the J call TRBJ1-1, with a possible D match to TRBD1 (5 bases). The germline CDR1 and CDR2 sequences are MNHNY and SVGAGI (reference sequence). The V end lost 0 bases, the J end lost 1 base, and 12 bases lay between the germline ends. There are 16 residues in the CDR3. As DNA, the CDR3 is TGTGCCAGCAGTTACTCGACCGGCAGGGCGAACACTGAAGCTTTCTTT. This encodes CASSYSTGRANTEAFF.

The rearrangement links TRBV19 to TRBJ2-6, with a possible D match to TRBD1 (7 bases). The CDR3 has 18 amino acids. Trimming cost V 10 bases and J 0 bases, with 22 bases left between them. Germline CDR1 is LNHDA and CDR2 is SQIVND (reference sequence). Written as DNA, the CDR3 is TGTGCCACCCAAGAGGCGGGACAGATAACCTCTGGGGCCAACGTCCTGACTTTC. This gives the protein CATQEAGQITSGANVLTF.

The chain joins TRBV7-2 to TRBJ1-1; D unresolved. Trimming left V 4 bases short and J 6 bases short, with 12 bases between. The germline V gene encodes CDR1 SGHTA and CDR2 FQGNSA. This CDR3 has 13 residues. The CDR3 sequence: CASSSPSGSEAFF. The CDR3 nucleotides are TGTGCCAGCAGCTCCCCGTCGGGTTCTGAAGCTTTCTTT. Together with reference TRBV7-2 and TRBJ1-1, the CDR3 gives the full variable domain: GAGVSQSPSNKVTEKGKDVELRCDPISGHTALYWYRQSLGQGLEFLIYFQGNSAPDKSGLPSDRFSAERTGGSVSTLTIQRTQQEDSAVYLCASSSPSGSEAFFGQGTRLTVV.

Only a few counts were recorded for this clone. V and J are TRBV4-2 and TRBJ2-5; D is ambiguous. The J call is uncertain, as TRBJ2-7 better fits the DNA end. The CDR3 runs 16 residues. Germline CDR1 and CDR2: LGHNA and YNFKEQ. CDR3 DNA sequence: TGTGCCAGCAGCCAAGATGCCATGGCATTTTCCTACGAGCAGTACTTC. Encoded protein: CASSQDAMAFSYEQYF.

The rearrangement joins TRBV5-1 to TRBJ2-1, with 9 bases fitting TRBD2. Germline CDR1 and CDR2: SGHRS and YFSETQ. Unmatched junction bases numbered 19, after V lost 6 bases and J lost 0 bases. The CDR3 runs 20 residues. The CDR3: CASTISRDHSGGSSYNEQFF. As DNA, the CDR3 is TGCGCCAGCACCATCTCACGAGATCATAGCGGGGGTAGCTCCTACAATGAGCAGTTCTTC.

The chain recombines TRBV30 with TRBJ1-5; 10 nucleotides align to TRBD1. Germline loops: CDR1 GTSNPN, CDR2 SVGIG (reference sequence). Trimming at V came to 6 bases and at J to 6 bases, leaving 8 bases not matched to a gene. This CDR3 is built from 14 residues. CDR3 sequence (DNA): TGTGCCTGCCACGACAGGGGGCAAGGTCAGCCCCAGCATTTT. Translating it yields CACHDRGQGQPQHF.

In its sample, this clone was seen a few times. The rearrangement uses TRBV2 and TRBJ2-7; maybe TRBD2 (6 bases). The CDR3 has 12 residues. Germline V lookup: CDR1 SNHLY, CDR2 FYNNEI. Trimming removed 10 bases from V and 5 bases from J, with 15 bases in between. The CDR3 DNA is TGTGCCAACTCCGGAGGGTTCAACGAGCAGTACTTC. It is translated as CANSGGFNEQYF.

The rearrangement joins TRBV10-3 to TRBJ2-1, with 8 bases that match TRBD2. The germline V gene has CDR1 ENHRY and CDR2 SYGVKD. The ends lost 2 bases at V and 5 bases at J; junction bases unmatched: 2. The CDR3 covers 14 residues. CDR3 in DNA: TGTGCCATCAGTGAGCGGGAGGGCAACAATGAGCAGTTCTTC. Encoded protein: CAISEREGNNEQFF.

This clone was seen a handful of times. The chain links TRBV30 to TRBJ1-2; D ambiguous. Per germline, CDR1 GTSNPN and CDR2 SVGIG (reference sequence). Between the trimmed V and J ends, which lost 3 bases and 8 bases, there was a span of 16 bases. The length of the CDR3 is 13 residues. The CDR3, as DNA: TGTGCCTGGAGCCTTCCCCCCGAGCGGGGCTACACCTTC. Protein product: CAWSLPPERGYTF.

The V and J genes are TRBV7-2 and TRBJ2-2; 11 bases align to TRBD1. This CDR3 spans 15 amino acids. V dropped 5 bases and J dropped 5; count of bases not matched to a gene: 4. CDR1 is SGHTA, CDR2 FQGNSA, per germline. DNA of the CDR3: TGTGCCAGCAGCCCTGGGACAGGGGGGACCGGGGAGCTGTTTTTT. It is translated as CASSPGTGGTGELFF.

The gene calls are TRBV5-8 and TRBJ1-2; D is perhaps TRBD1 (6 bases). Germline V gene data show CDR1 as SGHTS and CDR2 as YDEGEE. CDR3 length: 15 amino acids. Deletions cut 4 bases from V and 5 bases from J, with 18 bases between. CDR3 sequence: CASSLRTAGYYGYTF. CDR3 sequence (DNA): TGTGCCAGCAGCCTGAGGACAGCGGGATATTATGGCTACACCTTC.

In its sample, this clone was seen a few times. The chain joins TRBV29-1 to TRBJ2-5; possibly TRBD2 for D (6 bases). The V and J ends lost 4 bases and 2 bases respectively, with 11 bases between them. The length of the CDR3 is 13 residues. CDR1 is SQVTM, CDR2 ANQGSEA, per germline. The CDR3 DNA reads TGCAGCGTTGGGGGACTTGTACAAGAGACCCAGTACTTC. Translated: CSVGGLVQETQYF.

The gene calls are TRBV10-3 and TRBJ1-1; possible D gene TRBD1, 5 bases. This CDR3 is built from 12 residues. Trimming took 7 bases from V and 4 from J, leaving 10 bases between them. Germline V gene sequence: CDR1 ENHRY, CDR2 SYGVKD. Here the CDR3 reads CAINGGGTEAFF. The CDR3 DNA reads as TGTGCCATCAACGGGGGTGGCACTGAAGCTTTCTTT.

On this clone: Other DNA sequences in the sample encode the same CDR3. DNA for the CDR3: TGTGCCTGGGGAACGGGGGGCTCCTACGAGCAGTACTTC. Translation gives CAWGTGGSYEQYF. J is TRBJ2-7 and V is TRBV30; 7 bases map to TRBD2. The CDR3 is 13 amino acids. J was trimmed by 0 bases and V by 5 bases; bases with no gene match: 4. CDR1 GTSNPN and CDR2 SVGIG come from the germline V gene (reference sequence).

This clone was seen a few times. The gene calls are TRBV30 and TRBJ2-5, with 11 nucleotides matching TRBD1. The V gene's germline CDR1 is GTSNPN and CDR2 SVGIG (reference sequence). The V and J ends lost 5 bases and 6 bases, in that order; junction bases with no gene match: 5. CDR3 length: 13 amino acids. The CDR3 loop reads CAWGQGATKTQYF. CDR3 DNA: TGTGCCTGGGGACAGGGGGCCACGAAGACCCAGTACTTC. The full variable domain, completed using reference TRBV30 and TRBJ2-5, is SQTIHQWPATLVQPVGSPLSLECTVEGTSNPNLYWYRQAAGRGLQLLFYSVGIGQISSEVPQNLSASRPQDRQFILSSKKLLLSDSGFYLCAWGQGATKTQYFGPGTRLLVL.

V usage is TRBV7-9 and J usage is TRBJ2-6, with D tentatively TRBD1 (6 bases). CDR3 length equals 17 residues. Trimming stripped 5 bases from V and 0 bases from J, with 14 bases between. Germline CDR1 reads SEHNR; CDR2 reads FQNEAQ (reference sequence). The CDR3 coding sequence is TGTGCCAGCAGCGGGGCAGGGGCCTCCTCTGGGGCCAACGTCCTGACTTTC. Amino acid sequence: CASSGAGASSGANVLTF.

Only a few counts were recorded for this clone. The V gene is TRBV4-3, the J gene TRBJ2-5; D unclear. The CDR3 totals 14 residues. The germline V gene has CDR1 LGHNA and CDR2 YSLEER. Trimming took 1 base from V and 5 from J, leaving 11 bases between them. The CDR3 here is CASSQGPDRETQYF. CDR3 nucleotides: TGCGCCAGCAGCCAAGGACCTGACCGGGAGACCCAGTACTTC.

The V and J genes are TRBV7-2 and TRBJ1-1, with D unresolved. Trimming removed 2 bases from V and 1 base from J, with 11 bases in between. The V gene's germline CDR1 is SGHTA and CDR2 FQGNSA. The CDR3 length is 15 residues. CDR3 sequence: CASSLSLRENTEAFF. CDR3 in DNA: TGTGCCAGCAGCTTATCCCTCAGAGAGAACACTGAAGCTTTCTTT.

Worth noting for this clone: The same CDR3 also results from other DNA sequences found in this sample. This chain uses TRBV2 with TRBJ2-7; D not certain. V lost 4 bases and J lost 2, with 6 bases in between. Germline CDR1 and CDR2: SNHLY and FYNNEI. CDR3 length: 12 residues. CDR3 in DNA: TGTGCCAGCAGTGGGACCACCTACGAGCAGTACTTC. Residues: CASSGTTYEQYF.

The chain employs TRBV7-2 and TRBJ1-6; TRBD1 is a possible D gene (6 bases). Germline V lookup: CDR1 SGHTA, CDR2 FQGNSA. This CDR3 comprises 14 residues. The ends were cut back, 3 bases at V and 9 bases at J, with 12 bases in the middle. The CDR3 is CASSLGQGISPLHF. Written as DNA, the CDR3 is TGTGCCAGCAGCTTGGGTCAGGGGATTTCACCCCTCCACTTT.

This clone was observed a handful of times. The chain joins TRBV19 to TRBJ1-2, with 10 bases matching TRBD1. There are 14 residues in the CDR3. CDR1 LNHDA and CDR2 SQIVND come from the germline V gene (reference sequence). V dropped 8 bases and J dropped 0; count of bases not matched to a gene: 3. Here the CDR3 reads CASGTGATNYGYTF. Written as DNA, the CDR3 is TGTGCCAGTGGGACAGGGGCTACTAACTATGGCTACACCTTC. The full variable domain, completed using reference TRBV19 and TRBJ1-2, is DGGITQSPKYLFRKEGQNVTLSCEQNLNHDAMYWYRQDPGQGLRLIYYSQIVNDFQKGDIAEGYSVSREKKESFPLTVTSAQKNPTAFYLCASGTGATNYGYTFGSGTRLTVV.